The TCR beta chain under discussion was sequenced for a study of cytomegalovirus exposure and HLA in healthy donors. 13 Jbeta primers and 60 Vbeta primers were used for the PCR. This table comes from immunoSEQ multiplex PCR, and its TCRdb copy is limited to in-frame clones, with some not included. The table lists roughly 190,000 clones, roughly 80% of them singletons. Germline V CDR1 and CDR2: LNHDA, SQIVND (reference sequence). CDR3 length: 14 residues. Notes on this clone: One end of the junction does not line up with germline, which may come from a read error.

The sample taken for sequencing was PBMCs. J is TRBJ1-5 and V is TRBV19, with D possibly being TRBD1 (5 bases). This TCR derives from a man aged 50-59 years in good health and CMV-seronegative. The CDR3 bases are TGTGCCAGTAGTATAGCCAGGGAGGATCATCCCCAGCATTTT. Protein sequence: CASSIAREDHPQHF.